Detailed here is one T cell receptor (beta chain). The length of the CDR3 is 16 residues. CDR1 is ENHRY, CDR2 SYGVKD, per germline. The ends lost 0 bases at V and 0 bases at J; junction bases unmatched: 5. The protocol was immunoSEQ multiplex PCR, while the TCRdb copy is restricted to in-frame clones and leaves out a portion. The repertoire consists of 400,000 or so clones, with around 90% occurring once and the leading ten covering over 2%. This sample stems from a study of blood T cell repertoires in COVID-19. Study context: Donors in the United States, Italy and Spain gave samples during acute or convalescent COVID-19.

Which cohort a participant joined came from the clinical history participants gave. Material: PBMCs or T cells enriched from blood (not recorded which). The clonotype was recovered from a woman in her 40s with acute COVID-19. The V gene is TRBV10-3, the J gene TRBJ2-7; the match to TRBD2 covers 7 bases. CDR3 sequence (DNA): TGTGCCATCAGTGAGTCGACGGCTAGCGGCTCCTACGAGCAGTACTTC. Translation: CAISESTASGSYEQYF.